These 32 T cell receptor beta chains share one sample of origin, sequenced in a study of vaccination and CD4 T cells after COVID-19. Cultured CD4+ T-cell DNA underwent Oncomine TCR Beta short-read sequencing. MiXCR, applied by TCRdb to the PCR reads, yields one record per CDR3 protein. The table has about 3,500 distinct CDR3 sequences, 15% to 20% seen once. These TCRs' antigens remain unknown. Treatment indicated: approximately nine-day PBMC culture with coronavirus spike peptide pools or control peptides (ViraFEST assay). The sample taken for sequencing was CD4+ T cells from blood, cultured in vitro. These receptors were obtained from a human donor who had recovered from COVID-19.

The chain employs TRBV10-2 and TRBJ1-2, with TRBD1 as a possible D gene (5 bases). This CDR3 is 10 amino acids long. V was trimmed by 8 bases and J by 9 bases, leaving 10 bases between them. In germline, CDR1 is WSHSY, CDR2 SAAADI. Here the CDR3 reads CASGTGRYTF. CDR3 nucleotide sequence: TGCGCCAGCGGAACAGGTCGCTACACCTTC.

In its sample, this clonotype was seen a few times. Relative to the germline gene, one junction end is altered; a read error may explain this. The chain carries TRBV20-1 and TRBJ2-3; D possibly corresponds to TRBD2 (6 bases). CDR1 is DFQATT, CDR2 SNEGSKA, per germline (reference sequence). This CDR3 has 12 amino acids. The CDR3 loop is CSARDLKAAAGF. CDR3 coding DNA: TGCAGTGCTAGAGATCTCAAAGCGGCCGCGGGGTTT.

This clonotype is a singleton in its sample. V usage is TRBV9 and J usage is TRBJ2-1; 11 bases fit TRBD2. The CDR3 length is 16 residues. The germline V gene has CDR1 SGDLS and CDR2 YYNGEE. V gave up 3 bases and J gave up 8 bases; unmatched junction bases: 10. The CDR3 DNA reads TGTGCCAGCAGCGGTGTGGGGACTAGCGGACGATATGAGCAGTTCTTC. The encoded protein is CASSGVGTSGRYEQFF.

This clonotype was seen a few times. The chain couples TRBV12-5 to TRBJ2-5, with TRBD2 identical over 7 bases. The V gene's germline CDR1 is LGHNT and CDR2 FRNRAP. CDR3 length: 15 residues. V lost 7 bases and J lost 6; bases outside the gene matches: 14. CDR3 loop: CASALPGGGMQTQYF. The DNA for the CDR3 is TGTGCTAGTGCCCTCCCGGGAGGAGGGATGCAGACCCAGTACTTC.

The gene calls are TRBV4-2 and TRBJ1-2; TRBD1 might be the D (5 bases). Trimming shortened V by 2 bases and J by 7 bases, and 20 bases separated the two germline ends. Per the germline V gene, CDR1 is LGHNA and CDR2 is YNFKEQ. CDR3 length: 16 residues. CDR3 DNA sequence: TGTGCCAGCAGCCAAATAGCAGGGCTTGCCTCCGTTGGCTACACCTTC. Protein product: CASSQIAGLASVGYTF.

This sequence joins TRBV6-5 and TRBJ1-3, with D possibly TRBD1 on 6 matching bases. This CDR3 is 19 amino acids long. The germline V gene has CDR1 MNHEY and CDR2 SVGAGI. The V gene lost 2 bases and the J gene lost 4 bases, with 24 bases spanning the gap. CDR3 protein: CASSYTFQLTGPGGNTIYF. Here the CDR3 DNA reads TGTGCCAGCAGTTACACGTTCCAATTGACAGGACCGGGGGGAAACACCATATATTTT.

This chain connects TRBV9 to TRBJ1-1; no definite D call. Trimming took off 2 bases at V and 7 bases at J, with 12 bases between the two ends. Germline CDR1 is SGDLS and CDR2 is YYNGEE. This CDR3 has 13 amino acids. CDR3 sequence: CASSVAPEGEAFF. For the CDR3, the DNA is TGTGCCAGCAGCGTTGCGCCGGAGGGTGAAGCTTTCTTT.

V gene TRBV20-1 combines with J gene TRBJ1-5; D is unresolved. The CDR3 length is 13 residues. V was pared by 3 bases and J by 10 bases, with 16 bases between. Germline CDR1 and CDR2: DFQATT and SNEGSKA (reference sequence). CDR3 nucleotides: TGCAGTGCTAGTGATGTACGCAATGAACCCCAGCATTTT. Translation: CSASDVRNEPQHF.

This clonotype was observed a few times. The rearrangement uses TRBV6-1 and TRBJ2-3; 14 nucleotides match TRBD2. V was clipped by 8 bases and J by 5 bases; unmatched bases: 9. Germline V gives CDR1 MNHNS, CDR2 SASEGT. CDR3 size: 16 residues. The CDR3 region is CASGRLAGGRGDTQYF. CDR3 nucleotide sequence: TGTGCCAGCGGAAGACTAGCGGGGGGGCGGGGAGATACGCAGTATTTT.

The chain uses TRBV6-1 and TRBJ2-1, with D possibly matching TRBD2 (5 bases). This CDR3 spans 16 amino acids. Per germline, CDR1 MNHNS and CDR2 SASEGT. The ends were cut back, 6 bases at V and 0 bases at J, with 15 bases in the middle. CDR3 coding DNA: TGTGCCAGCAGCCCCTCTACGGGGAGCTCCTACAATGAGCAGTTCTTC. It translates to CASSPSTGSSYNEQFF.

In nucleotides, the CDR3 is TGTGCCAGCAGTTACTCGATACCGGGGGACCCTTACAATGAGCAGTTCTTC. Its protein product is CASSYSIPGDPYNEQFF. The rearrangement uses TRBV6-5 and TRBJ2-1; maybe TRBD2 (6 bases). Germline V gene data show CDR1 as MNHEY and CDR2 as SVGAGI. V lost 0 bases and J lost 4, with 16 bases in between. This CDR3 has 17 residues.

The V and J genes are TRBV30 and TRBJ2-4; D ambiguous. Germline CDR1 reads GTSNPN; CDR2 reads SVGIG (reference sequence). This CDR3 contains 17 residues. Trimming cost V 3 bases and J 2 bases, with 20 bases left between them. This CDR3 reads CAWRDDGLALSKNIQYF. CDR3 sequence (DNA): TGTGCCTGGAGGGACGACGGTCTGGCCCTATCCAAAAACATTCAGTACTTC. Full variable domain (rest looked up from reference TRBV30 and TRBJ2-4): SQTIHQWPATLVQPVGSPLSLECTVEGTSNPNLYWYRQAAGRGLQLLFYSVGIGQISSEVPQNLSASRPQDRQFILSSKKLLLSDSGFYLCAWRDDGLALSKNIQYFGAGTRLSVL.

This clonotype is labeled medium-sized (0.01 to 0.1%). The V and J genes are TRBV10-3 and TRBJ2-7; D is possibly TRBD1 or TRBD2 (5 bases each). The V gene lost 6 bases and the J gene lost 0 bases, with 15 bases spanning the gap. This CDR3 is 15 amino acids long. Germline values: CDR1 ENHRY, CDR2 SYGVKD. The CDR3 region has the DNA TGTGCCATCAGATCGTCGAAGGGGAGCTCCTACGAGCAGTACTTC. It is translated as CAIRSSKGSSYEQYF.

Within the sample, this clonotype is medium-sized. CDR3 residues: CASSLYRGMNGYTF. CDR3 coding DNA: TGTGCCAGCAGTTTATACAGGGGGATGAATGGCTACACCTTC. This rearrangement joins TRBV12-3 or TRBV12-4 to TRBJ1-2; 8 bases agree with TRBD1. The ends lost 2 bases at V and 6 bases at J; junction bases unmatched: 5. There are 14 residues in the CDR3.

Here the CDR3 reads CASSPQRRTGKGYGYTF. In DNA form, the CDR3 reads TGTGCCAGCAGCCCACAGAGACGGACAGGGAAGGGGTATGGCTACACCTTC. The chain has TRBV5-4 and TRBJ1-2, with TRBD1 identical over 8 bases. Germline-derived CDR1 and CDR2 are SGHNT and YYREEE (reference sequence). Trimming removed 4 bases from V and 5 bases from J; junction bases left unmatched: 16. The CDR3 has 17 residues.

The chain recombines TRBV12-3 or TRBV12-4 with TRBJ1-2; 7 positions agree with TRBD1. The CDR3 covers 14 residues. The junction had 11 bases not matched to a gene; V was cut back by 6 bases and J by 7 bases. The CDR3 loop reads CASRGPTGLGGYTF. The CDR3 coding sequence is TGTGCCAGCAGAGGCCCGACAGGGCTGGGTGGCTACACCTTC.

This clonotype ranks as medium-sized. The chain employs TRBV20-1 and TRBJ1-5, with TRBD1 matching over 7 bases. This CDR3 comprises 13 residues. The V gene's germline CDR1 is DFQATT and CDR2 SNEGSKA (reference sequence). J was trimmed by 4 bases and V by 5 bases; bases with no gene match: 5. CDR3 protein: CSALTQGNQPQHF. CDR3 sequence (DNA): TGCAGTGCTCTTACACAGGGGAATCAGCCCCAGCATTTT.

Notes on this clonotype: Possible read error: a much larger clone is one base away. The chain has TRBV20-1 and TRBJ1-5; 7 nucleotides match TRBD1. Germline V lookup: CDR1 DFQATT, CDR2 SNEGSKA (reference sequence). With 5 bases clipped from V and 4 bases from J, the junction kept 8 bases outside the gene matches. This CDR3 is 14 amino acids long. The CDR3 reads CSALTGLRNQPQHF. In DNA form, the CDR3 reads TGCAGTGCTCTGACAGGGTTGAGGAATCAGCCCCAGCATTTT.

This clonotype has a handful of counts. V gene TRBV19 combines with J gene TRBJ1-1; D gene uncertain. Germline CDR1 and CDR2: LNHDA and SQIVND (reference sequence). Deletions cut 1 base from V and 0 bases from J, with 9 bases between. The CDR3 loop spans 15 amino acids. The CDR3 bases are TGTGCCAGTAGTATAGGTCGCACTTTGAACACTGAAGCTTTCTTT. Translated, it gives CASSIGRTLNTEAFF.

This clonotype was counted only a few times. The genes are TRBV20-1 and TRBJ1-2; the D is unclear. This CDR3 region has 14 residues. Trimming shortened V by 1 base and J by 1 base, and 10 bases separated the two germline ends. Per the germline V gene, CDR1 is DFQATT and CDR2 is SNEGSKA (reference sequence). The CDR3 is CSARGASLNYGYTF. Written as DNA, the CDR3 is TGCAGTGCTAGAGGGGCGTCTCTTAACTATGGCTACACCTTC.

This clonotype counts as medium-sized. V gene TRBV2 combines with J gene TRBJ2-7; 7 nucleotides match TRBD2. There are 13 residues in the CDR3. CDR1 and CDR2 (germline): SNHLY, FYNNEI. The V gene end was trimmed by 6 bases and the J gene end by 5 bases; junction bases not matched to a gene: 7. The CDR3 DNA follows: TGTGCCAGCAGGTGGGGGGGGAGGAACGAGCAGTACTTC. Translated: CASRWGGRNEQYF.

The V call is TRBV2, the J call TRBJ2-2, with TRBD1 matching over 9 bases. Germline V CDR1 and CDR2: SNHLY, FYNNEI. After removal of 5 bases from V and 1 base from J, the junction contained 5 bases not matched to a gene. The CDR3 is 16 amino acids. The CDR3 nucleotides are TGTGCCAGCAGTATACAGGGGGCTAAGAACACCGGGGAGCTGTTTTTT. Its translation: CASSIQGAKNTGELFF.

This chain links TRBV4-1 with TRBJ2-2, with D uncertain. Per germline, CDR1 MGHRA and CDR2 YSYEKL. Trimming pared 4 bases from V and 2 bases from J, leaving 14 bases between. This CDR3 has 16 residues. The CDR3 region has the DNA TGCGCCAGCAGCCGCGGAAAGGACGGTAACACCGGGGAGCTGTTTTTT. It is translated as CASSRGKDGNTGELFF.

This clonotype is labeled medium-sized (0.01 to 0.1%). This chain uses TRBV5-1 with TRBJ1-2, with unresolved D. The V end was cut by 4 bases, the J end by 6 bases, with 16 bases between. This CDR3 is 14 amino acids long. Per the germline V gene, CDR1 is SGHRS and CDR2 is YFSETQ. Here the CDR3 DNA reads TGCGCCAGCAGCCCCGGGAGCCGCGCCGATGGCTACACCTTC. Translating gives CASSPGSRADGYTF.

This clonotype is medium-sized by share. V is TRBV7-6 and J is TRBJ1-1; D may be TRBD1 (5 bases). V lost 0 bases and J lost 6, with 14 bases in between. The CDR3 contains 15 residues. Germline V gene sequence: CDR1 SGHVS, CDR2 FNYEAQ. CDR3 bases: TGTGCCAGCAGCTTAGCTGGGACGGGGTCCGCTGAAGCTTTCTTT. Translated, it gives CASSLAGTGSAEAFF.

The genes are TRBV5-1 and TRBJ1-1, with D possibly matching TRBD1 (6 bases). With 1 base removed from V and 4 bases from J, the gap between germline ends came to 8 bases. The CDR3 runs to 13 residues. From germline, CDR1 is SGHRS and CDR2 YFSETQ. In DNA form, the CDR3 reads TGCGCCAGCAGCTTGAGGGGGGGCACTGAAGCTTTCTTT. As protein: CASSLRGGTEAFF.

This clonotype was observed a handful of times. The V gene is TRBV9, the J gene TRBJ1-3; D perhaps matches TRBD1 (6 bases). The germline CDR1 and CDR2 sequences are SGDLS and YYNGEE. The CDR3 totals 13 residues. Between the trimmed V and J ends, which lost 0 bases and 7 bases, there was a span of 8 bases. CDR3 sequence: CASSVEGGNTIYF. In DNA, the CDR3 is TGTGCCAGCAGCGTAGAGGGGGGTAACACCATATATTTT. Full variable domain (outside the CDR3, taken from reference TRBV9 and TRBJ1-3): DSGVTQTPKHLITATGQRVTLRCSPRSGDLSVYWYQQSLDQGLQFLIQYYNGEERAKGNILERFSAQQFPDLHSELNLSSLELGDSALYFCASSVEGGNTIYFGEGSWLTVV.

The chain is built from TRBV6-1 and TRBJ2-3; 10 bases are a match to TRBD1. V gave up 6 bases and J gave up 3 bases; unmatched junction bases: 6. The CDR3 length is 15 residues. Germline CDR1 is MNHNS and CDR2 is SASEGT. CDR3 coding DNA: TGTGCCAGCAGCTCCGGGACAGGGGAGACAGATACGCAGTATTTT. Residues: CASSSGTGETDTQYF.

The chain carries TRBV2 and TRBJ2-7, with D perhaps given as TRBD1 or TRBD2 (5 bases each). The CDR3 sequence is 14 residues long. Trimming shortened V by 6 bases and J by 7 bases, and 19 bases separated the two germline ends. Germline CDR1 SNHLY, CDR2 FYNNEI. CDR3 residues: CASRDRDGSTEQYF. DNA for the CDR3: TGTGCCAGCAGGGACCGGGACGGATCTACGGAGCAGTACTTC.

V gene TRBV2 combines with J gene TRBJ2-7; 9 bases map to TRBD1. The CDR3 sequence is 16 residues long. Trimming at V came to 2 bases and at J to 3 bases, leaving 8 bases not matched to a gene. Germline loops: CDR1 SNHLY, CDR2 FYNNEI. The CDR3 sequence is CASSEQAGTGNYEQYF. The CDR3 nucleotides read TGTGCCAGCAGTGAACAGGCCGGGACAGGGAACTACGAGCAGTACTTC.

The rearrangement uses TRBV12-2 and TRBJ2-2; TRBD2 reflects the table's D call only, with no check against the DNA. TRBV12-2 is a pseudogene locus. This CDR3 is 17 amino acids long. The DNA of the CDR3 is TGTGCAAGTCGCTTAGCGCTGACTAGCGGGGGGACCGGGGAGCTGTTTTTT. Translated: CASRLALTSGGTGELFF.

By share, this clonotype ranks as medium-sized. The chain carries TRBV27 and TRBJ1-6; D ambiguous. The V and J ends lost 2 bases and 10 bases respectively, with 12 bases between them. The CDR3 length is 14 residues. The V gene's germline CDR1 is MNHEY and CDR2 SMNVEV (reference sequence). As DNA, the CDR3 is TGTGCCAGCAGTTTAAGAGGGAGCGCGTCACCCCTCCACTTT. Translated: CASSLRGSASPLHF.